What follows are 26 T cell receptor beta chains derived from one specimen sequenced in a study of blood T cell repertoires in COVID-19. Libraries were prepared by immunoSEQ multiplex PCR; TCRdb keeps only in-frame clonotypes and omits some of them. Of about 340,000 clones listed, approximately 86% were seen once; the top ten hold just over 7%. The sample taken for sequencing was peripheral blood. The source of these receptors is a woman aged 55-69 years with COVID-19, enrolled during active disease.

The chain employs TRBV3-1 (or the pseudogene TRBV3-2) and TRBJ2-1, with 13 bases matching TRBD2. Germline values: CDR1 LGHDT, CDR2 YNNKEL (reference sequence). V shed 1 base and J 8 bases; nucleotides not matched to a gene: 8. The CDR3 runs 17 residues. CDR3: CASSQGLAGGSRDEQFF. The DNA of the CDR3 is TGTGCCAGCAGCCAAGGACTAGCGGGGGGTTCTAGAGATGAGCAGTTCTTC.

The chain uses TRBV5-5 and TRBJ2-5; 11 nucleotides line up with TRBD2. J lost 5 bases, V lost 2 bases, and 11 bases had no gene match. The CDR3 is 17 amino acids. Germline loops: CDR1 SGHKS, CDR2 YYEKEE (reference sequence). CDR3 nucleotides: TGTGCCAGCAGCTTAGGTAGCGGGGGGGCCGGGTTGGAGACCCAGTACTTC. This translates into CASSLGSGGAGLETQYF.

The chain couples TRBV3-1 (or the pseudogene TRBV3-2) to TRBJ2-7; maybe TRBD2 (6 bases). The length of the CDR3 is 13 residues. V lost 2 bases and J lost 6, with 11 bases in between. The germline gives CDR1 LGHDT, CDR2 YNNKEL (reference sequence). CDR3 in DNA: TGTGCCAGCAGCCAATCGCCCGGGGGCGAGCAGTACTTC. Its protein is CASSQSPGGEQYF.

This clone was seen just once. V usage is TRBV30 and J usage is TRBJ1-3; D perhaps matches TRBD1 (6 bases). This CDR3 has 15 amino acids. CDR1 is GTSNPN, CDR2 SVGIG, per germline (reference sequence). The V end lost 5 bases, the J end lost 0 bases, and 14 bases lay between the germline ends. CDR3 sequence: CAWDRMGFSGNTIYF. The CDR3 nucleotides read TGTGCCTGGGACAGGATGGGGTTCTCTGGAAACACCATATATTTT.

The V gene is TRBV5-6, the J gene TRBJ1-5, with TRBD1 identical over 9 bases. Germline CDR1 and CDR2: SGHDT and YYEEEE. CDR3 length equals 14 residues. With 3 bases clipped from V and 7 bases from J, the junction kept 5 bases outside the gene matches. CDR3 nucleotide sequence: TGTGCCAGCAGCTCGGGACAGGGTGTACAGCCCCAGCATTTT. As protein: CASSSGQGVQPQHF.

The V call is TRBV21-1, the J call TRBJ2-1; the D call in the table, TRBD1, was not verified against the DNA. TRBV21-1 is described as a pseudogene. The CDR3 totals 20 residues. The CDR3 is CASSKGEIVVGAEHYNEQFF. The CDR3 DNA reads as TGTGCCAGCAGCAAAGGGGAGATTGTGGTGGGGGCGGAACACTACAATGAGCAGTTCTTC.

V usage is TRBV7-9 and J usage is TRBJ1-6; D gene uncertain. Germline-derived CDR1 and CDR2 are SEHNR and FQNEAQ (reference sequence). This CDR3 contains 16 residues. Between the trimmed V and J ends, which lost 0 bases and 7 bases, there was a span of 13 bases. CDR3: CASSLASNTGNSPLHF. Written as DNA, the CDR3 is TGTGCCAGCAGCTTAGCCTCTAACACGGGGAATTCACCCCTCCACTTT.

This clone was found once. The chain combines TRBV7-6 with TRBJ1-5; weak D call: TRBD1 (6 bases). The CDR3 runs to 18 residues. Trimming stripped 1 base from V and 7 bases from J, with 23 bases between. Germline CDR1 and CDR2: SGHVS and FNYEAQ. The CDR3: CASSLVSRKGQWEQPQHF. The DNA of the CDR3 is TGTGCCAGCAGCTTAGTGTCCCGGAAAGGACAGTGGGAACAGCCCCAGCATTTT.

The chain links TRBV5-1 to TRBJ1-3, with 8 nucleotides matching TRBD1. Looked up from germline, CDR1 is SGHRS and CDR2 is YFSETQ. The CDR3 extends over 14 amino acids. The junction had 3 bases not matched to a gene; V was cut back by 4 bases and J by 3 bases. The CDR3 sequence is CASSNGQGGNTIYF. The DNA for the CDR3 is TGCGCCAGCAGCAATGGACAGGGTGGAAACACCATATATTTT.

A few counts support this clone. The chain couples TRBV7-9 to TRBJ2-2, with 9 bases lining up with TRBD1. The germline V gene has CDR1 SEHNR and CDR2 FQNEAQ (reference sequence). CDR3 length: 15 residues. V shed 5 bases, J shed 4 bases, and the junction held 5 bases outside the gene matches. The CDR3, as DNA: TGTGCCAGCAGCCCCCGGGACAGGGCCACCGGGGAGCTGTTTTTT. It yields the protein CASSPRDRATGELFF.

The chain uses TRBV7-8 and TRBJ1-5, with TRBD1 as a possible D gene (5 bases). This CDR3 has 17 residues. Germline CDR1 is SGHVS and CDR2 is FQNEAQ. The V gene lost 1 base and the J gene lost 1 base, with 14 bases spanning the gap. CDR3 coding DNA: TGTGCCAGCAGCTTAGTAAGCGGGGGAGGGAGCAATCAGCCCCAGCATTTT. This translates into CASSLVSGGGSNQPQHF. Full variable domain (rest looked up from reference TRBV7-8 and TRBJ1-5): GAGVSQSPRYKVAKRGQDVALRCDPISGHVSLFWYQQALGQGPEFLTYFQNEAQLDKSGLPSDRFFAERPEGSVSTLKIQRTQQEDSAVYLCASSLVSGGGSNQPQHFGDGTRLSIL.

The chain uses TRBV7-8 and TRBJ2-7; 11 bases are shared with TRBD2. V shed 1 base, J shed 0 bases, and the junction held 5 bases outside the gene matches. CDR1 is SGHVS and CDR2 is FQNEAQ in the germline V gene. This CDR3 is 17 amino acids long. This CDR3 is CASSLVGTSGSSYEQYF. CDR3 nucleotide sequence: TGTGCCAGCAGCTTAGTCGGGACTAGCGGAAGCTCCTACGAGCAGTACTTC.

The gene calls are TRBV25-1 and TRBJ1-3; D is possibly TRBD1 (5 bases). The CDR3 is 16 residues long. The V and J ends lost 4 bases and 3 bases respectively, with 16 bases between them. Germline-derived CDR1 and CDR2 are MGHDK and SYGVNS. The CDR3 DNA sequence: TGTGCCAGCAGTGGATCATGGGGCCAAGGTGGAAACACCATATATTTT. The encoded protein is CASSGSWGQGGNTIYF.

This clone was picked up one time. This chain links TRBV5-5 with TRBJ2-2, with 10 bases lining up with TRBD2. Looked up from germline, CDR1 is SGHKS and CDR2 is YYEKEE (reference sequence). V lost 3 bases to trimming and J lost 5 bases; unmatched junction nucleotides: 7. CDR3 length: 16 amino acids. The CDR3 is CASSYSGGIGTGELFF. The CDR3 region has the DNA TGTGCCAGCAGCTATAGCGGGGGGATTGGGACCGGGGAGCTGTTTTTT.

J is TRBJ1-1 and V is TRBV9, with D hard to call. The CDR3 sequence is 15 residues long. Germline V gives CDR1 SGDLS, CDR2 YYNGEE. The V and J ends lost 0 bases and 0 bases respectively, with 9 bases between them. In DNA form, the CDR3 reads TGTGCCAGCAGCGTAGGCGGGATACTGAACACTGAAGCTTTCTTT. It specifies CASSVGGILNTEAFF.

This rearrangement joins TRBV27 to TRBJ1-2; 10 bases agree with TRBD1. J lost 2 bases, V lost 4 bases, and 7 bases had no gene match. Germline V gives CDR1 MNHEY, CDR2 SMNVEV (reference sequence). CDR3 length: 16 amino acids. The DNA of the CDR3 is TGTGCCAGCAGTTCCGATTGGACAGGGGGGAACTATGGCTACACCTTC. The encoded protein is CASSSDWTGGNYGYTF.

The chain recombines TRBV7-2 with TRBJ2-7, with 8 bases fitting TRBD1. Germline V gives CDR1 SGHTA, CDR2 FQGNSA. The CDR3 sequence is 18 residues long. The V and J ends lost 5 bases and 2 bases, in that order; junction bases with no gene match: 17. The DNA for the CDR3 is TGTGCCAGCAGCCCTCGTCCCGGGACAGGTCCCGCTCCCTACGAGCAGTACTTC. The encoded protein is CASSPRPGTGPAPYEQYF.

The chain combines TRBV4-2 with TRBJ2-1; possibly TRBD1 for D (6 bases). V shed 2 bases and J shed 4 bases, with 9 bases lying between them. CDR1 is LGHNA and CDR2 is YNFKEQ in the germline V gene. CDR3 size: 14 residues. For the CDR3, the DNA is TGTGCCAGCAGCCAAATAGACAGGTACAATGAGCAGTTCTTC. Its protein product is CASSQIDRYNEQFF.

This sequence joins TRBV9 and TRBJ2-7; the match to TRBD2 covers 7 bases. Losses at the gene ends were 3 bases for V and 1 base for J; bases not matched to a gene: 16. This CDR3 region has 18 residues. Germline CDR1 SGDLS, CDR2 YYNGEE. The CDR3 here is CASSDPLRGRGRSYEQYF. The CDR3 coding sequence is TGTGCCAGCAGCGACCCCCTCCGTGGGAGGGGACGGTCCTACGAGCAGTACTTC. Looking up the rest from reference TRBV9 and TRBJ2-7 gives the full variable domain: DSGVTQTPKHLITATGQRVTLRCSPRSGDLSVYWYQQSLDQGLQFLIQYYNGEERAKGNILERFSAQQFPDLHSELNLSSLELGDSALYFCASSDPLRGRGRSYEQYFGPGTRLTVT.

This rearrangement joins TRBV27 to TRBJ2-6; D gene uncertain. CDR1 is MNHEY, CDR2 SMNVEV, per germline (reference sequence). CDR3 length equals 15 residues. V was clipped by 3 bases and J by 4 bases, with 10 bases between them. The CDR3 protein is CASSLMAVGANVLTF. Written as DNA, the CDR3 is TGTGCCAGCAGTTTGATGGCTGTCGGGGCCAACGTCCTGACTTTC.

V is TRBV11-2 and J is TRBJ1-4, with D uncertain. Germline V gene data show CDR1 as SGHAT and CDR2 as FQNNGV. CDR3 length equals 13 residues. Trimming removed 5 bases from V and 7 bases from J, with 11 bases in between. For the CDR3, the DNA is TGTGCCAGCAGCCTAACCCATGTTGAAAAACTGTTTTTT. It specifies CASSLTHVEKLFF. The complete variable domain, with remaining parts taken from reference TRBV11-2 and TRBJ1-4, reads EAGVAQSPRYKIIEKRQSVAFWCNPISGHATLYWYQQILGQGPKLLIQFQNNGVVDDSQLPKDRFSAERLKGVDSTLKIQPAKLEDSAVYLCASSLTHVEKLFFGSGTQLSVL.

This chain links TRBV27 with TRBJ1-3, with 7 bases fitting TRBD1. Trimming removed 4 bases from V and 0 bases from J; junction bases left unmatched: 0. This CDR3 comprises 14 residues. CDR1 and CDR2 from the germline V gene are MNHEY and SMNVEV (reference sequence). The CDR3 bases are TGTGCCAGCAGTTACAGGGGCTCTGGAAACACCATATATTTT. Its translation: CASSYRGSGNTIYF.

The chain couples TRBV5-1 to TRBJ2-5; 7 bases agree with TRBD1. The CDR3 covers 15 residues. Germline V gene data show CDR1 as SGHRS and CDR2 as YFSETQ. V dropped 2 bases and J dropped 2; count of bases not matched to a gene: 6. The CDR3 DNA follows: TGCGCCAGCAGCTTTTCGACAGGGCTTCAAGAGACCCAGTACTTC. Its protein product is CASSFSTGLQETQYF. Full variable domain (outside the CDR3, taken from reference TRBV5-1 and TRBJ2-5): KAGVTQTPRYLIKTRGQQVTLSCSPISGHRSVSWYQQTPGQGLQFLFEYFSETQRNKGNFPGRFSGRQFSNSRSEMNVSTLELGDSALYLCASSFSTGLQETQYFGPGTRLLVL.

This sequence joins TRBV29-1 and TRBJ2-7, with 10 bases that match TRBD1. J lost 13 bases, V lost 3 bases, and 9 bases had no gene match. This CDR3 comprises 12 residues. CDR1 is SQVTM and CDR2 is ANQGSEA in the germline V gene. The CDR3 coding sequence is TGCAGCGTTGATATAGGCGGGACAGGGGTATACTTC. It yields the protein CSVDIGGTGVYF.

V and J are TRBV6-2 or TRBV6-3 and TRBJ1-6, with 8 nucleotides matching TRBD1. Trimming at V came to 5 bases and at J to 8 bases, leaving 8 bases not matched to a gene. The germline V gene encodes CDR1 MNHEY and CDR2 SVGEGT. This CDR3 spans 15 amino acids. For the CDR3, the DNA is TGTGCCAGCAGTCCGGACAGGGCTGAATATTCACCCCTCCACTTT. It specifies CASSPDRAEYSPLHF.

This chain links TRBV6-5 with TRBJ2-1, with D possibly TRBD2 on 6 matching bases. V shed 6 bases and J shed 13 bases, with 22 bases lying between them. The germline gives CDR1 MNHEY, CDR2 SVGAGI. The CDR3 loop spans 14 amino acids. CDR3 region: CASRIGDSRPQQFF. The CDR3 DNA sequence: TGTGCCAGCAGGATTGGGGACTCTCGTCCCCAACAGTTCTTC.